The 7 T cell receptor beta chains presented below share a single source sample, sequenced in a study of human CD8 memory T cell subsets. A UMI-labeled 5' RACE approach was the method that produced the TCR beta libraries. TCRdb re-called the 5' RACE reads and gives one entry per CDR3 protein, without DNA. The sample has about 6,700 distinct CDR3 sequences. Sequencing used CD8+ T cells from PBMCs. The receptors come from a human donor in good health.

The rearrangement joins TRBV7-9 to TRBJ2-5; lacking DNA, the TRBD1 call made by TCRdb goes unchecked. Germline CDR1 reads SEHNR; CDR2 reads FQNEAQ (reference sequence). CDR3 size: 15 residues. CDR3 region: CASSLVPSRGETQYF.

The rearrangement joins TRBV4-2 to TRBJ2-1; TCRdb names TRBD2, which stays unverified in the absence of DNA. The CDR3 is 16 residues long. Germline V gene lookup returns CDR1 LGHNA and CDR2 YNFKEQ. CDR3 region: CASSQIAGGWYNEQFF.

Considering frequency, this clonotype is medium-sized. V is TRBV27 and J is TRBJ2-7; lacking DNA, the TRBD1 call made by TCRdb goes unchecked. The germline gives CDR1 MNHEY, CDR2 SMNVEV (reference sequence). The CDR3 covers 14 residues. This CDR3 reads CASRTGFPGNEQYF.

The gene calls are TRBV7-6 and TRBJ2-1; TCRdb's D call, TRBD1, is unchecked because there is no DNA. The germline V gene has CDR1 SGHVS and CDR2 FNYEAQ. The CDR3 has 14 residues. CDR3: CASSLVGFGTGQFF.

V and J are TRBV27 and TRBJ2-1; TCRdb gives TRBD1 as the D gene, but with no DNA this cannot be confirmed. Germline assignment: CDR1 MNHEY and CDR2 SMNVEV (reference sequence). This CDR3 has 16 residues. The CDR3 loop is CASSLSVGAIGNEQFF.

This rearrangement joins TRBV29-1 to TRBJ1-2; TCRdb's D call, TRBD1, is unchecked because there is no DNA. Germline-derived CDR1 and CDR2 are SQVTM and ANQGSEA. The CDR3 contains 15 residues. This CDR3 reads CSVGSRDTLSYGYTF. The whole variable domain, filled in from reference TRBV29-1 and TRBJ1-2, reads SAVISQKPSRDICQRGTSLTIQCQVDSQVTMMFWYRQQPGQSLTLIATANQGSEATYESGFVIDKFPISRPNLTFSTLTVSNMSPEDSSIYLCSVGSRDTLSYGYTFGSGTRLTVV.

This rearrangement joins TRBV28 to TRBJ2-7; TCRdb designates TRBD1, a call that cannot be tested without DNA. CDR3 length: 14 residues. CDR1 is MDHEN, CDR2 SYDVKM, per germline. CDR3 region: CASSSNPGVYEQYF.